This T cell receptor beta chain was found in a study of T cell responses to AZD1222 COVID-19 vaccine. The CDR3 runs 14 residues. Per the germline V gene, CDR1 is SNHLY and CDR2 is FYNNEI. V lost 6 bases to trimming and J lost 1 base, with 12 bases between them. TCRdb's table, derived via immunoSEQ multiplex PCR, lists solely in-frame clones and lacks some. Of roughly 120,000 clones in the sample, around 90% were seen once. Sequenced material: peripheral blood, taken 28 days after the second AZD1222 dose. The chain carries TRBV2 and TRBJ1-2, with D possibly TRBD1 on 6 matching bases. The receptor was isolated from an adult who received the AZD1222 COVID-19 vaccine. CDR3 coding DNA: TGTGCCAGCAGGGACAGAGGGTTTAACTATGGCTACACCTTC. It translates to CASRDRGFNYGYTF.